The clone carrying this T cell receptor (beta chain) was picked up many times. Antigen specificity is unknown. Trimming removed 3 bases at V and 4 bases at J, with 12 bases between. CDR3 length: 14 residues. Germline CDR1 is MDHEN and CDR2 is SYDVKM. Patients with ophthalmopathy all had a Clinical Activity Score of at least 3, a NOSPECS grade of at least 4 and duration under 3 months. Uncontrolled infection, other autoimmune disease, pregnancy or lactation barred patients from enrollment. TCR beta CDR3 regions were amplified from RNA. Primed by the HTBI set, a first-round RT-PCR was run on the TCR CDR3. TCRdb recomputed calls from the multiplex PCR reads with MiXCR, one row per CDR3 protein. This table holds around 240,000 distinct CDR3 sequences, roughly 15% found once. The sample belongs to a study of T cells in Graves' hyperthyroidism and ophthalmopathy. Study findings and constraints: Blood samples included most of the expanded thyroid clonotypes exceeding 0.001.

The specimen was blood. This chain links TRBV28 with TRBJ1-1; D is possibly TRBD1 (6 bases). The TCR was taken from a woman between 18 and 29 years old with Graves' ophthalmopathy. The chain's CDR3 is CASSFGQGGTEAFF. CDR3 nucleotide sequence: TGTGCCAGCAGTTTCGGGCAAGGGGGCACTGAAGCTTTCTTT.